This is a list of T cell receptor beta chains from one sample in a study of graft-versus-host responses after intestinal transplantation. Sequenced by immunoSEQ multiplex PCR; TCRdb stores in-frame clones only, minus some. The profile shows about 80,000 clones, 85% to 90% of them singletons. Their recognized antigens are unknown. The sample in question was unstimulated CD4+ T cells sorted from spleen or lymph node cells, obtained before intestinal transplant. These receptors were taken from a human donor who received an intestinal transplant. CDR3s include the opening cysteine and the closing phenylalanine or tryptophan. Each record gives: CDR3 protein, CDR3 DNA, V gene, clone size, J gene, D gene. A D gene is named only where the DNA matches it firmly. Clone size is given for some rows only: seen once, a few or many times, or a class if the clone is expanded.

CASSAISGAEQGGYTF TGTGCCAGCTCAGCGATCAGCGGGGCCGAGCAAGGTGGCTACACCTTC TRBV18 . TRBJ1-2 .
CAWSYGQAGGNTIYF TGTGCCTGGAGTTACGGACAGGCGGGGGGAAACACCATATATTTT TRBV30 once TRBJ1-3 TRBD1
CASSLSETAYSNQPQHF TGTGCCAGCAGTTTATCCGAGACAGCGTATAGCAATCAGCCCCAGCATTTT TRBV28 . TRBJ1-5 .
CASRETRAVMNIQYF TGTGCCAGCAGAGAAACCAGGGCAGTGATGAACATTCAGTACTTC TRBV6-5 . TRBJ2-4 .
CASSRDRGRTEAFF TGTGCCAGCAGCCGAGACAGGGGTCGCACTGAAGCTTTCTTT TRBV28 . TRBJ1-1 TRBD1
CAWTLQGPEQFF TGTGCCTGGACTCTACAGGGGCCTGAGCAGTTCTTC TRBV30 . TRBJ2-1 TRBD1
CASSALAGGETQYF TGTGCCAGCAGTGCACTAGCGGGGGGGGAGACCCAGTACTTC TRBV6-1 . TRBJ2-5 TRBD2
CASSVGTTNTGELFF TGCGCCAGCAGCGTCGGGACTACCAACACCGGGGAGCTGTTTTTT TRBV5-1 once TRBJ2-2 TRBD2
CASRGGPYEQYF TGTGCCAGCAGGGGGGGGCCCTACGAGCAGTACTTC TRBV2 . TRBJ2-7 .
CSVVEGLRDAFF TGCAGCGTTGTTGAGGGTTTAAGGGATGCTTTCTTT TRBV29-1 . TRBJ1-1 .
CASSLRGGGYTF TGTGCCAGCAGCTTGAGGGGCGGAGGCTACACCTTC TRBV5-4 . TRBJ1-2 .
CASSLKDSFAYEQYF TGTGCCAGCAGCCTAAAGGACAGCTTCGCCTACGAGCAGTACTTC TRBV7-2 . TRBJ2-7 .
CASSIGTSGYYEQYF TGTGCCAGCAGCATCGGGACTAGCGGTTACTACGAGCAGTACTTC TRBV27 . TRBJ2-7 TRBD2
CASSLPAGGNEQFF TGCGCCAGCAGCTTACCTGCAGGGGGCAATGAGCAGTTCTTC TRBV5-1 . TRBJ2-1 TRBD1
CASSSPVVTNEKLFF TGTGCCAGCAGTTCCCCGGTTGTTACTAATGAAAAACTGTTTTTT TRBV28 . TRBJ1-4 .
CATVDIANTGELFF TGTGCCACCGTGGACATCGCGAACACCGGGGAGCTGTTTTTT TRBV6-5 . TRBJ2-2 .
CSGSLLAGGTDTQYF TGCAGCGGCTCGCTCCTAGCGGGAGGGACAGATACGCAGTATTTT TRBV29-1 . TRBJ2-3 TRBD2
CASRGSSGIRPETQYF TGTGCCAGCAGGGGGTCTAGCGGGATTCGCCCAGAGACCCAGTACTTC TRBV2 . TRBJ2-5 TRBD2
CASSVGSGFGGLEAFF TGTGCCAGCAGCGTAGGATCAGGTTTTGGGGGGTTGGAAGCTTTCTTT TRBV9 . TRBJ1-1 .
CASSKDSSGNTIYF TGTGCCAGTAGTAAGGACAGCTCTGGAAACACCATATATTTT TRBV19 . TRBJ1-3 .
CASSAQGNQPQHF TGCGCCAGCAGCGCACAGGGTAATCAGCCCCAGCATTTT TRBV5-1 . TRBJ1-5 .
CATSRVSGTGLYEQYF TGTGCCACCAGCAGAGTTTCCGGGACAGGGCTTTACGAGCAGTACTTC TRBV15 . TRBJ2-7 TRBD1
CASSVGGTITGELFF TGTGCCAGCAGTGTGGGGGGGACTATCACCGGGGAGCTGTTTTTT TRBV6-1 . TRBJ2-2 TRBD2
CASSVGSGVSGANVLTF TGCGCCAGCAGCGTAGGGTCGGGGGTCTCAGGGGCCAACGTCCTGACTTTC TRBV5-1 . TRBJ2-6 .
CASSGREGPYEQYF TGCGCCAGCAGTGGCAGGGAGGGCCCCTACGAGCAGTACTTC TRBV10-1 . TRBJ2-7 TRBD2
CASSLGGFSGKWETQYF TGTGCCAGCAGCCTAGGGGGTTTTAGCGGGAAGTGGGAGACCCAGTACTTC TRBV11-2 . TRBJ2-5 TRBD2
CSVGAQKQFF TGCAGCGTTGGAGCGCAGAAGCAGTTCTTC TRBV29-1 . TRBJ2-1 .
CASSLEVSRTEAFF TGCGCCAGCAGCTTGGAAGTGAGCAGGACTGAAGCTTTCTTT TRBV5-1 . TRBJ1-1 .
CASSSTPGWKGYTF TGTGCCAGCAGTTCTACCCCAGGGTGGAAGGGCTACACCTTC TRBV27 once TRBJ1-2 .
CASSTPGLPRVLFF TGTGCCAGCAGCACACCGGGGTTACCGAGGGTGCTGTTTTTT TRBV7-8 . TRBJ2-2 .
CASSIAQGGYGYTF TGTGCCAGTAGTATCGCGCAGGGAGGGTATGGCTACACCTTC TRBV19 once TRBJ1-2 .
CSVGGGRSTDTQYF TGCAGCGTTGGGGGGGGGAGAAGCACAGATACGCAGTATTTT TRBV29-1 . TRBJ2-3 TRBD2
CASTLGGDTQYF TGTGCCAGCACCCTTGGGGGGGATACGCAGTATTTT TRBV28 . TRBJ2-3 .
CASSRGTGANTGELFF TGTGCCAGCAGCCGCGGGACAGGGGCGAACACCGGGGAGCTGTTTTTT TRBV7-9 . TRBJ2-2 TRBD1
CASSIRGISYGYTF TGTGCCAGTAGTATAAGGGGGATCAGCTATGGCTACACCTTC TRBV19 . TRBJ1-2 .